This section outlines one T cell receptor (beta chain) sequence together with its context. Its antigen is undetermined. UMIs were added to TCR cDNA along with a universal primer site when it was made by 5'RACE template switching. Each CDR3 protein is one row after TCRdb ran MiXCR on the 5' RACE reads. The data hold approximately 510,000 distinct CDR3 sequences, with 20% to 25% observed a single time. This entry comes from a study of T cells after yellow fever vaccination. Study-wide background: SMART-Seq v4 Ultra Low Input handled preparation of low-cell-number fractions. Findings and limits, study-wide: The secondary response showed a weaker magnitude and a faster peak, day 5 versus 15. Among primary-vaccination clones, most reappeared after the booster, at approximately 96% for CD4 and around 91% for CD8.

V lost 2 bases and J lost 7, with 14 bases in between. Germline CDR1 is SEHNR and CDR2 is FQNEAQ (reference sequence). The CDR3 has 14 amino acids. V usage is TRBV7-9 and J usage is TRBJ1-1; perhaps TRBD1 as D (6 bases). This sequence was found in a man between 18 and 29 years old who received the YFV17D yellow fever vaccine. The sequenced sample was PBMCs, obtained roughly 20 days after the first yellow fever vaccination. In DNA form, the CDR3 reads TGTGCCAGCAGCTTAAAAGGGGGAACAGTTGAAGCTTTCTTT. It specifies CASSLKGGTVEAFF.